Listed below are T cell receptor beta chains from one sample, sequenced in a study of shared clonotypes between healthy human individuals. Method: immunoSEQ multiplex PCR; TCRdb's copy keeps in-frame clones and lacks some. The repertoire has about 500,000 clones, roughly three quarters of them found once; the top ten carry more than 10%. The sample was PBMCs. Receptors were obtained from a woman in her forties in good health. Some clones in this sample may be carry-over from other donors' samples. Each CDR3 is given with its conserved first and last residue. Fields, in order: CDR3 protein, CDR3 DNA, V gene, J gene, clone size, D gene. A D gene is named only where the DNA matches it firmly. Clone size, where shown, is once, few, many, or a class for clones that have expanded.

CDR3 protein: CASSLGGTSLNEQFF; CDR3 DNA: TGCGCCAGCAGCTTGGGCGGGACTAGCTTGAATGAGCAGTTCTTC; V gene: TRBV5-1; J gene: TRBJ2-1; clone size: .; D gene: TRBD2
CDR3 protein: CAWREKRGGFGEPQHF; CDR3 DNA: TGTGCCTGGAGGGAAAAGCGAGGGGGCTTTGGAGAGCCCCAGCATTTT; V gene: TRBV30; J gene: TRBJ1-5; clone size: .; D gene: TRBD1
CDR3 protein: CASSWGTGGLAGTQYF; CDR3 DNA: TGTGCCAGCAGCTGGGGGACAGGGGGTTTGGCGGGTACGCAGTATTTT; V gene: TRBV5-4; J gene: TRBJ2-3; clone size: few; D gene: TRBD1
CDR3 protein: CASTPSGKAQPQHF; CDR3 DNA: TGTGCCAGCACCCCCTCGGGGAAGGCTCAGCCCCAGCATTTT; V gene: TRBV6-1; J gene: TRBJ1-5; clone size: .; D gene: .
CDR3 protein: CASSPGLARNEQFF; CDR3 DNA: TGTGCCAGCAGCCCGGGACTAGCGCGGAATGAGCAGTTCTTC; V gene: TRBV7-4; J gene: TRBJ2-1; clone size: .; D gene: TRBD2
CDR3 protein: CAGEITGLHGYTF; CDR3 DNA: TGTGCCGGAGAAATAACAGGGTTACATGGCTACACCTTC; V gene: TRBV2; J gene: TRBJ1-2; clone size: .; D gene: .
CDR3 protein: CAWSVRQGGNTEAFF; CDR3 DNA: TGTGCCTGGAGTGTAAGGCAGGGAGGGAACACTGAAGCTTTCTTT; V gene: TRBV30; J gene: TRBJ1-1; clone size: .; D gene: .
CDR3 protein: CASSDRTTGLPYNEQFF; CDR3 DNA: TGTGCCAGCAGCGATCGTACGACGGGACTACCCTACAATGAGCAGTTCTTC; V gene: TRBV7-3; J gene: TRBJ2-1; clone size: once; D gene: TRBD2
CDR3 protein: CAISDRGINQPQHF; CDR3 DNA: TGTGCCATTTCGGACAGGGGGATCAATCAGCCCCAGCATTTT; V gene: TRBV10-3; J gene: TRBJ1-5; clone size: few; D gene: TRBD1
CDR3 protein: CAWSGKVTYEQYF; CDR3 DNA: TGTGCCTGGAGTGGAAAAGTTACCTACGAGCAGTACTTC; V gene: TRBV30; J gene: TRBJ2-7; clone size: many; D gene: .
CDR3 protein: CASSPGTSGIYEQYF; CDR3 DNA: TGTGCCAGCAGCCCCGGGACTAGCGGGATATACGAGCAGTACTTC; V gene: TRBV7-9; J gene: TRBJ2-7; clone size: .; D gene: TRBD2
CDR3 protein: CASSLGAGVTEGYTF; CDR3 DNA: TGTGCCAGCAGCTTAGGGGCGGGGGTGACAGAAGGCTACACCTTC; V gene: TRBV7-6; J gene: TRBJ1-2; clone size: .; D gene: .
CDR3 protein: CASSEGLAGGVADTQYF; CDR3 DNA: TGTGCCAGCAGCGAGGGACTAGCGGGAGGAGTGGCAGATACGCAGTATTTT; V gene: TRBV9; J gene: TRBJ2-3; clone size: .; D gene: TRBD2
CDR3 protein: CASATGENEKLFF; CDR3 DNA: TGTGCCAGCGCCACAGGGGAAAATGAAAAACTGTTTTTT; V gene: TRBV2; J gene: TRBJ1-4; clone size: .; D gene: TRBD1
CDR3 protein: CASSSQRTSQETQYF; CDR3 DNA: TGTGCCAGCTCATCACAAAGGACGTCTCAAGAGACCCAGTACTTC; V gene: TRBV18; J gene: TRBJ2-5; clone size: once; D gene: .
CDR3 protein: CASSLGLAGRSYEQYF; CDR3 DNA: TGTGCCAGCAGCTTGGGACTAGCGGGACGCTCCTACGAGCAGTACTTC; V gene: TRBV7-9; J gene: TRBJ2-7; clone size: .; D gene: TRBD2
CDR3 protein: CASSPIGGLGYGYTF; CDR3 DNA: TGTGCCAGCAGCCCCATAGGGGGGCTTGGGTATGGCTACACCTTC; V gene: TRBV5-4; J gene: TRBJ1-2; clone size: .; D gene: .
CDR3 protein: CASSGGGAENTEAFF; CDR3 DNA: TGTGCCAGCTCGGGTGGGGGGGCCGAGAACACTGAAGCTTTCTTT; V gene: TRBV18; J gene: TRBJ1-1; clone size: .; D gene: .
CDR3 protein: CASSPSDTAYNEQFF; CDR3 DNA: TGTGCCAGCAGCCCCAGCGATACCGCCTACAATGAGCAGTTCTTC; V gene: TRBV28; J gene: TRBJ2-1; clone size: .; D gene: .
CDR3 protein: CASSALLVGTGELFF; CDR3 DNA: TGTGCCAGCAGTGCCCTTTTGGTCGGAACCGGGGAGCTGTTTTTT; V gene: TRBV6-1; J gene: TRBJ2-2; clone size: .; D gene: .
CDR3 protein: CATRTVTYEQYF; CDR3 DNA: TGTGCCACCAGGACAGTGACCTACGAGCAGTACTTC; V gene: TRBV28; J gene: TRBJ2-7; clone size: once; D gene: .
CDR3 protein: CASSRQVGSYGYTF; CDR3 DNA: TGTGCCAGTAGTAGACAGGTTGGAAGCTATGGCTACACCTTC; V gene: TRBV19; J gene: TRBJ1-2; clone size: .; D gene: .
CDR3 protein: CSARESVPQYF; CDR3 DNA: TGCAGTGCTAGGGAGAGCGTCCCCCAGTACTTC; V gene: TRBV20-1; J gene: TRBJ2-5; clone size: few; D gene: .
CDR3 protein: CASTPGGRIYEQYF; CDR3 DNA: TGTGCCAGCACCCCGGGGGGGAGGATCTACGAGCAGTACTTC; V gene: TRBV25-1; J gene: TRBJ2-7; clone size: .; D gene: TRBD2
CDR3 protein: CASSLRVDGETQYF; CDR3 DNA: TGCGCCAGCAGCTTGCGAGTGGATGGGGAGACCCAGTACTTC; V gene: TRBV4-3; J gene: TRBJ2-5; clone size: .; D gene: .
CDR3 protein: CASSPRGPLSSYNEQFF; CDR3 DNA: TGTGCCAGCAGCCCCCGGGGACCCTTAAGCTCCTACAATGAGCAGTTCTTC; V gene: TRBV7-7; J gene: TRBJ2-1; clone size: once; D gene: .
CDR3 protein: CASSPSYTTTAGNTIYF; CDR3 DNA: TGTGCCAGCTCACCATCTTATACAACAACCGCTGGAAACACCATATATTTT; V gene: TRBV18; J gene: TRBJ1-3; clone size: .; D gene: .
CDR3 protein: CASSGTGGGQPQHF; CDR3 DNA: TGTGCCAGTAGTGGGACAGGGGGCGGTCAGCCCCAGCATTTT; V gene: TRBV19; J gene: TRBJ1-5; clone size: .; D gene: TRBD1
CDR3 protein: CASSLWGSNQPQHF; CDR3 DNA: TGTGCCAGCAGTTTATGGGGTAGCAATCAGCCCCAGCATTTT; V gene: TRBV28; J gene: TRBJ1-5; clone size: .; D gene: .
CDR3 protein: CASRTHLRQGPYEQYF; CDR3 DNA: TGTGCCAGCAGAACACACCTCCGACAGGGGCCTTACGAGCAGTACTTC; V gene: TRBV28; J gene: TRBJ2-7; clone size: .; D gene: TRBD1
CDR3 protein: CASSQAERGGYNEQFF; CDR3 DNA: TGCGCCAGCAGCCAAGCCGAGCGGGGGGGGTACAATGAGCAGTTCTTC; V gene: TRBV4-3; J gene: TRBJ2-1; clone size: .; D gene: TRBD2
CDR3 protein: CASSLNIEDRAGEKLFF; CDR3 DNA: TGTGCCAGCAGCCTTAATATTGAGGACAGGGCCGGGGAAAAACTGTTTTTT; V gene: TRBV7-3; J gene: TRBJ1-4; clone size: once; D gene: TRBD1
CDR3 protein: CASSLRETRNNYNEQFF; CDR3 DNA: TGCGCCAGCAGCTTGAGGGAGACTAGGAACAACTACAATGAGCAGTTCTTC; V gene: TRBV5-1; J gene: TRBJ2-1; clone size: .; D gene: .
CDR3 protein: CASSVDGYYEQYF; CDR3 DNA: TGTGCCAGCAGCGTGGACGGTTACTACGAGCAGTACTTC; V gene: TRBV5-6; J gene: TRBJ2-7; clone size: .; D gene: .
CDR3 protein: CASSPPGGLGEQFF; CDR3 DNA: TGTGCCAGCAGTCCCCCGGGAGGGTTAGGTGAGCAGTTCTTC; V gene: TRBV28; J gene: TRBJ2-1; clone size: few; D gene: TRBD2
CDR3 protein: CASSLSPTSLYEQYF; CDR3 DNA: TGTGCCAGCAGCTTGTCCCCGACTAGTTTGTACGAGCAGTACTTC; V gene: TRBV7-2; J gene: TRBJ2-7; clone size: .; D gene: .
CDR3 protein: CASSSQGVGWNTEAFF; CDR3 DNA: TGCGCCAGCAGCTCTCAGGGGGTTGGGTGGAACACTGAAGCTTTCTTT; V gene: TRBV5-1; J gene: TRBJ1-1; clone size: .; D gene: TRBD1
CDR3 protein: CASSLLGQGYTGELFF; CDR3 DNA: TGCGCCAGCAGCTTGCTGGGGCAGGGGTACACCGGGGAGCTGTTTTTT; V gene: TRBV5-1; J gene: TRBJ2-2; clone size: .; D gene: .
CDR3 protein: CASSPGTRSYNEQFF; CDR3 DNA: TGCGCCAGCAGCCCCGGGACTAGATCGTACAATGAGCAGTTCTTC; V gene: TRBV4-3; J gene: TRBJ2-1; clone size: .; D gene: TRBD2
CDR3 protein: CASSQEFWGNQPQHF; CDR3 DNA: TGTGCCAGCAGCCAAGAGTTTTGGGGCAATCAGCCCCAGCATTTT; V gene: TRBV5-8; J gene: TRBJ1-5; clone size: .; D gene: .
CDR3 protein: CASSPGGPGNQPQHF; CDR3 DNA: TGTGCCAGCAGTCCAGGGGGCCCAGGCAATCAGCCCCAGCATTTT; V gene: TRBV6-5; J gene: TRBJ1-5; clone size: .; D gene: TRBD1
CDR3 protein: CASSGEADTQYF; CDR3 DNA: TGCGCCAGCAGCGGTGAGGCAGATACGCAGTATTTT; V gene: TRBV4-3; J gene: TRBJ2-3; clone size: .; D gene: .
CDR3 protein: CASSEREGYGYTF; CDR3 DNA: TGTGCCAGCAGTGAACGGGAGGGCTATGGCTACACCTTC; V gene: TRBV25-1; J gene: TRBJ1-2; clone size: few; D gene: .
CDR3 protein: CASSLAGLVYNEQFF; CDR3 DNA: TGTGCCAGCAGCTTAGCCGGGCTAGTCTACAATGAGCAGTTCTTC; V gene: TRBV7-9; J gene: TRBJ2-1; clone size: once; D gene: .
CDR3 protein: CAITETGADTGELFF; CDR3 DNA: TGTGCCATCACCGAGACAGGGGCGGACACCGGGGAGCTGTTTTTT; V gene: TRBV10-3; J gene: TRBJ2-2; clone size: .; D gene: TRBD1